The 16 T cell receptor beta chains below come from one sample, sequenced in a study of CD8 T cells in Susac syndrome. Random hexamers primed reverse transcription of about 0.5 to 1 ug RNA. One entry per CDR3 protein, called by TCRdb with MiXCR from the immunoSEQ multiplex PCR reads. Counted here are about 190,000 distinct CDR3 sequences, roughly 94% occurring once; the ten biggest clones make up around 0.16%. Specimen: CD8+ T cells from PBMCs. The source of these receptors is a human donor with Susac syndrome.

The CDR3 spells CASSFLAGIPSEQYF. The CDR3 DNA reads TGTGCCAGCAGTTTTCTGGCAGGTATCCCCAGCGAGCAGTACTTC. The V gene is TRBV28, the J gene TRBJ2-7; D unresolved. The CDR3 runs 15 residues. V was cut by 3 bases and J by 6 bases, with 18 bases left in between. The V gene's germline CDR1 is MDHEN and CDR2 SYDVKM.

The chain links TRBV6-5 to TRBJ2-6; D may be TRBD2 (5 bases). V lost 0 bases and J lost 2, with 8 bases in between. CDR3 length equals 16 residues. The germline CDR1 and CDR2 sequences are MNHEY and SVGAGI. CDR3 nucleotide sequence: TGTGCCAGCAGTTACTCCTTCGGGGCTGGGGCCAACGTCCTGACTTTC. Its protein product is CASSYSFGAGANVLTF.

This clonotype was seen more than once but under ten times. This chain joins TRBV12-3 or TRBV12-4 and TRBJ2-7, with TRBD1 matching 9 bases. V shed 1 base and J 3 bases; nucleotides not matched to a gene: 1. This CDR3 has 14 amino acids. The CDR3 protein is CASSLGQGVYEQYF. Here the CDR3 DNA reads TGTGCCAGCAGTTTAGGACAGGGGGTCTACGAGCAGTACTTC.

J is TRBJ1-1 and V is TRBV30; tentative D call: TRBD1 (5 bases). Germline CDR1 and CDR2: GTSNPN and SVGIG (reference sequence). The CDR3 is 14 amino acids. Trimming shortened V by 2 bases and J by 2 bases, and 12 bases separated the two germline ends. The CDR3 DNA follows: TGTGCCTGGAGTCCTGGGACTGGTAACACTGAAGCTTTCTTT. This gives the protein CAWSPGTGNTEAFF.

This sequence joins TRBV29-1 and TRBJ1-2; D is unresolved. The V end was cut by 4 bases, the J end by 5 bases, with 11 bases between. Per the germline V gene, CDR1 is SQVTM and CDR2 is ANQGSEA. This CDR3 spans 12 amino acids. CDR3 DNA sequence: TGCAGCGTTGTGGGCGGTTTATATGGCTACACCTTC. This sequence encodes CSVVGGLYGYTF.

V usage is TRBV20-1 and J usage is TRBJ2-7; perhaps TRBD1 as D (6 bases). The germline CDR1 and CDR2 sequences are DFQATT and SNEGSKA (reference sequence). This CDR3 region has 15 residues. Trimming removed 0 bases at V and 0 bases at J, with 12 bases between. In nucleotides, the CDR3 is TGCAGTGCTAGAGATATCGGACAGAGCTCCTACGAGCAGTACTTC. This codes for CSARDIGQSSYEQYF.

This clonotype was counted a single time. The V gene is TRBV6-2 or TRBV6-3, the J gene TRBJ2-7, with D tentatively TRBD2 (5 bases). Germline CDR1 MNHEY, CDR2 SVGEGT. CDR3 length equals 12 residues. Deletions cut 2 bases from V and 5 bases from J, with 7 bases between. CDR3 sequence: CASSYLANEQYF. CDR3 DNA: TGTGCCAGCAGTTACCTAGCAAACGAGCAGTACTTC.

For the CDR3, the DNA is TGCGCCAGCAGCCAGGACAATAGCGGGAGGACGTGGTGGGAGCAGTTCTTC. Amino acid sequence: CASSQDNSGRTWWEQFF. This chain joins TRBV4-1 and TRBJ2-1, with 10 bases that match TRBD2. Trimming took 3 bases from V and 10 from J; bases not matched to a gene: 15. Germline CDR1 reads MGHRA; CDR2 reads YSYEKL. The CDR3 has 17 residues.

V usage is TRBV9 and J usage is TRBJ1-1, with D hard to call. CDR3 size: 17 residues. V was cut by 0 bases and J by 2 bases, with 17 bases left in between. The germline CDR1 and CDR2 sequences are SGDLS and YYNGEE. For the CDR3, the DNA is TGTGCCAGCAGCGTAGAACCTGAGTGGGCACCAAACACTGAAGCTTTCTTT. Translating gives CASSVEPEWAPNTEAFF.

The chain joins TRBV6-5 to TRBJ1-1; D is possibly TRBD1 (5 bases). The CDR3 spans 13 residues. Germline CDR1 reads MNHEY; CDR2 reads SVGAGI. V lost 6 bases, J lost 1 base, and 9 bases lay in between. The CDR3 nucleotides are TGTGCCAGCAGCCCAGGACAGAACACTGAAGCTTTCTTT. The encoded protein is CASSPGQNTEAFF.

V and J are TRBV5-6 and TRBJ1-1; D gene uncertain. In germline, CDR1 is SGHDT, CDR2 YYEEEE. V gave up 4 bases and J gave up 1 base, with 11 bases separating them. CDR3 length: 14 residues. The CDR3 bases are TGTGCCAGCAGCACTGGGTCAGGGAACACTGAAGCTTTCTTT. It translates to CASSTGSGNTEAFF.

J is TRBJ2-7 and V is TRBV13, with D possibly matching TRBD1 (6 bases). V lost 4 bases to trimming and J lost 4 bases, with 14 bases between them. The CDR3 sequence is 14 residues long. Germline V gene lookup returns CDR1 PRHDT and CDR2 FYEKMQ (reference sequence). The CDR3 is CASSSSGTRYEQYF. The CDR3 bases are TGTGCCAGCAGCTCTTCCGGGACAAGATACGAGCAGTACTTC.

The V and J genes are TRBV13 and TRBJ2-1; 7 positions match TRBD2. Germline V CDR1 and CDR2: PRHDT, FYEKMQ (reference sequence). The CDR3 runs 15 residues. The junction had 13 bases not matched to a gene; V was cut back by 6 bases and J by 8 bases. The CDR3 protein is CASRKGSSGRYEQFF. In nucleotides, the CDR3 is TGTGCCAGCAGGAAGGGGTCTAGCGGACGCTATGAGCAGTTCTTC.

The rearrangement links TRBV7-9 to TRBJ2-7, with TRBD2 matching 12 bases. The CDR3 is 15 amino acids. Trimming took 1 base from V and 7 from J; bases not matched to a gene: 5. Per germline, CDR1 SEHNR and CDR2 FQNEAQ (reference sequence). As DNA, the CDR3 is TGTGCCAGCAGCTTAGGACTAGCGGGAGATGCGGAGCAGTACTTC. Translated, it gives CASSLGLAGDAEQYF.

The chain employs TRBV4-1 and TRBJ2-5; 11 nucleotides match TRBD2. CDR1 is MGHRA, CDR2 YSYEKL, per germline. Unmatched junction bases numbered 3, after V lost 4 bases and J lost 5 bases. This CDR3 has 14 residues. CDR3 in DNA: TGCGCCAGCAGCCCGACTAGCGGGATGGAGACCCAGTACTTC. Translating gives CASSPTSGMETQYF.

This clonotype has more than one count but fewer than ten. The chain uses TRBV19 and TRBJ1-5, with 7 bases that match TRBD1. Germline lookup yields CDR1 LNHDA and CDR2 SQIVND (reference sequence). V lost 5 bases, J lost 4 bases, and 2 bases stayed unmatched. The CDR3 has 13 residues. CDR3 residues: CASSSDRNQPQHF. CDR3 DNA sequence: TGTGCCAGTAGTTCGGACAGGAATCAGCCCCAGCATTTT.